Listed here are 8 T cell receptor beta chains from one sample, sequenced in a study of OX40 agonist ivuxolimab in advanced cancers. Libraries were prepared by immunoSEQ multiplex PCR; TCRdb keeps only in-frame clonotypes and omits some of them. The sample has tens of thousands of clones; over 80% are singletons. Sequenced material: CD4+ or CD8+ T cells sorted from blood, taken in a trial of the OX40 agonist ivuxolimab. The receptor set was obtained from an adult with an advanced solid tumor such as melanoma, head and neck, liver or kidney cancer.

The CDR3 DNA reads as TGTGCCAGCAGTGCCCAGGGTGGTCAGCCCCAGCATTTT. Protein: CASSAQGGQPQHF. The gene calls are TRBV6-1 and TRBJ1-5; a possible D gene is TRBD1 (5 bases). CDR3 size: 13 residues. V was pared by 4 bases and J by 6 bases, with 10 bases between. Germline CDR1 MNHNS, CDR2 SASEGT.

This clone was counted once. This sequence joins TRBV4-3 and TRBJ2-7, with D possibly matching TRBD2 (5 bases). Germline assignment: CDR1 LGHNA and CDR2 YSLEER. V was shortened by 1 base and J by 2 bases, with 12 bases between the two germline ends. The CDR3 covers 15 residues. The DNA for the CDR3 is TGCGCCAGCAGCCAAGCGGCTAGCTTCACCTACGAGCAGTACTTC. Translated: CASSQAASFTYEQYF.

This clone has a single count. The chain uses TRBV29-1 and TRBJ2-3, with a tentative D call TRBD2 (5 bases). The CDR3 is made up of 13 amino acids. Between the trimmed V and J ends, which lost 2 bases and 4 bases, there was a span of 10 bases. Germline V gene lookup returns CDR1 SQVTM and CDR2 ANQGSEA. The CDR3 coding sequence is TGCAGCGTTGAAAACGGGAAGGCAGATACGCAGTATTTT. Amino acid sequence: CSVENGKADTQYF.

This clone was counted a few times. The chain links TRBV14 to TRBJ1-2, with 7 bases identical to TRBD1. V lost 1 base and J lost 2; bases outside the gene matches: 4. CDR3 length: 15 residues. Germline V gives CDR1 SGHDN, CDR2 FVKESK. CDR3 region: CASSQVGTENYGYTF. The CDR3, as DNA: TGTGCCAGCAGCCAAGTGGGGACAGAGAACTATGGCTACACCTTC. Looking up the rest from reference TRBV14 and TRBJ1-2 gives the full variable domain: EAGVTQFPSHSVIEKGQTVTLRCDPISGHDNLYWYRRVMGKEIKFLLHFVKESKQDESGMPNNRFLAERTGGTYSTLKVQPAELEDSGVYFCASSQVGTENYGYTFGSGTRLTVV.

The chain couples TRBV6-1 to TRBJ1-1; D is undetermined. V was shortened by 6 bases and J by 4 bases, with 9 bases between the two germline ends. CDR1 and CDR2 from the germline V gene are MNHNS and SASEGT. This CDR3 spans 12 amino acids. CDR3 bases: TGTGCCAGCAGGGGCTGGGGCACTGAAGCTTTCTTT. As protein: CASRGWGTEAFF.

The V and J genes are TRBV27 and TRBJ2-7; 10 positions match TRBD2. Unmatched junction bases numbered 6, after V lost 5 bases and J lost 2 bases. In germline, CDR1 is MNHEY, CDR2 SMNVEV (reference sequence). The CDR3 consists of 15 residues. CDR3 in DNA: TGTGCCAGCAGTAGTACTAGCGGGGTCGCCTACGAGCAGTACTTC. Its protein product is CASSSTSGVAYEQYF.

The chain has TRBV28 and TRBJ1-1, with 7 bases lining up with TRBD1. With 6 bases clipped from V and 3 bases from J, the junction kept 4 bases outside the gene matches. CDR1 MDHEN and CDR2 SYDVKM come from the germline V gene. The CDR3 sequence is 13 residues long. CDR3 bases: TGTGCCAGCAGGACAGGGCTTTACACTGAAGCTTTCTTT. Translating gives CASRTGLYTEAFF.

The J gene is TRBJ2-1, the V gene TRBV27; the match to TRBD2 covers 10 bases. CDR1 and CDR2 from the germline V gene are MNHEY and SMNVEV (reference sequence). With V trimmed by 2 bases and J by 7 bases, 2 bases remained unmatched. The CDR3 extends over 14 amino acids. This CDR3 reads CASSLILAGNEQFF. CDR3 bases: TGTGCCAGCAGTTTAATACTAGCGGGAAATGAGCAGTTCTTC.